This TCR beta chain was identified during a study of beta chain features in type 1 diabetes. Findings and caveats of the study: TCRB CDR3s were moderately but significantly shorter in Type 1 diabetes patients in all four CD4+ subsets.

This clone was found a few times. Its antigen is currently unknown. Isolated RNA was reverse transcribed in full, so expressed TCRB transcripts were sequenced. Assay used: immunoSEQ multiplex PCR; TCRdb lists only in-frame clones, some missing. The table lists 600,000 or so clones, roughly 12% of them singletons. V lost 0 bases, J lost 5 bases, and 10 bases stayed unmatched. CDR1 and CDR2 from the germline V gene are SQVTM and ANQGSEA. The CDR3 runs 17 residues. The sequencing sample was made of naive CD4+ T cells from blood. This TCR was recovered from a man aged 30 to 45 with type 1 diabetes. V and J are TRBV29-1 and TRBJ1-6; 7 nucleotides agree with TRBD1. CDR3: CSVEEAIGTENNSPLHF. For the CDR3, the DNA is TGCAGCGTTGAAGAAGCGATCGGGACAGAAAATAATTCACCCCTCCACTTT.